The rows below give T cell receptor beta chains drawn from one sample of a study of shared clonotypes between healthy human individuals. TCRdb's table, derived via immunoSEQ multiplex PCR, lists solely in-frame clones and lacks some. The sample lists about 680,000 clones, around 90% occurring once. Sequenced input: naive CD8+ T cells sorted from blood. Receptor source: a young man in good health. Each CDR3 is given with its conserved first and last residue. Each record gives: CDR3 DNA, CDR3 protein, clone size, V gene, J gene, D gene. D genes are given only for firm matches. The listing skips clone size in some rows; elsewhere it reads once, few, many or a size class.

DNA: TGTGCCTGGGGAAAACTGGCGAATGGGGACGAGCAGTACTTC; CDR3: CAWGKLANGDEQYF; size: -; V: TRBV30; J: TRBJ2-7; D: -
DNA: TGTGCCAGTAGTATAGCTAGAATGAACACCGGGGAGCTGTTTTTT; CDR3: CASSIARMNTGELFF; size: -; V: TRBV19; J: TRBJ2-2; D: -
DNA: TGTGCCAGCAGTTTGGCGGGGGGGTATGAGCAGTTCTTC; CDR3: CASSLAGGYEQFF; size: -; V: TRBV27; J: TRBJ2-1; D: TRBD2
DNA: TGCGCCAGCAGCTTGGGACGGGGCGTGCAGTACTTC; CDR3: CASSLGRGVQYF; size: -; V: TRBV5-1; J: TRBJ2-7; D: -
DNA: TGTGCCAGCAGCTTAGGGTTTCGCGGGAGTAATGCAGAGACCCAGTACTTC; CDR3: CASSLGFRGSNAETQYF; size: once; V: TRBV7-2; J: TRBJ2-5; D: TRBD2
DNA: TGCGCCAGCAGCCCGTCGCATTTTTCCCCGGGACAGGGTCTGTACACCTTC; CDR3: CASSPSHFSPGQGLYTF; size: once; V: TRBV4-3; J: TRBJ1-2; D: TRBD1
DNA: TGTGCCAGCTCACCCTCCCCGGCGTCTCCACAGAATGAGCAGTTCTTC; CDR3: CASSPSPASPQNEQFF; size: -; V: TRBV18; J: TRBJ2-1; D: -
DNA: TGTGCCAGCAGTGAATCCTGGGACAGTGCTAACTATGGCTACACCTTC; CDR3: CASSESWDSANYGYTF; size: -; V: TRBV27; J: TRBJ1-2; D: TRBD1
DNA: TGTGCCAGCAGTTTAGGGCTCGGAGTCCAAGAGACCCAGTACTTC; CDR3: CASSLGLGVQETQYF; size: -; V: TRBV27; J: TRBJ2-5; D: -
DNA: TGTGCCAGCACCCCGTTGGGGAGACAGGGAGCAGATACGCAGTATTTT; CDR3: CASTPLGRQGADTQYF; size: -; V: TRBV27; J: TRBJ2-3; D: TRBD1